The sequence of this TCR beta chain was determined in a study of control samples from healthy donors and cancer patients. Germline values: CDR1 SNHLY, CDR2 FYNNEI. V was cut by 8 bases and J by 0 bases, with 14 bases left in between. This CDR3 comprises 15 residues. Profiled with immunoSEQ multiplex PCR; TCRdb holds only in-frame clones, not every one. The sample shows more than 85,000 clones, about 89% of them seen only once. The chain uses TRBV2 and TRBJ1-3; D is ambiguous. The sequenced material came from blood. This clonotype was obtained from a woman between 50 and 59 years old in good health. Written as DNA, the CDR3 is TGTGCCAGCTTGGTACTCCCAATCTCTGGAAACACCATATATTTT. It specifies CASLVLPISGNTIYF.